This passage covers 20 T cell receptor beta chains from one sample sequenced in a study of blood T cell repertoires in COVID-19. This table comes from immunoSEQ multiplex PCR, and its TCRdb copy is limited to in-frame clones, with some not included. The sample carries 400,000 to 550,000 clones, roughly 89% recorded once. Sequenced input: peripheral blood. These receptors all come from a woman in her thirties with acute or convalescent COVID-19.

This chain connects TRBV3-1 (or the pseudogene TRBV3-2) to TRBJ2-7, with 7 bases fitting TRBD1. The CDR3 is 13 residues long. CDR1 and CDR2 (germline): LGHDT, YNNKEL (reference sequence). The CDR3 DNA reads TGTGCAACCTCGCCGGGACAGACCTACGAGCAGTACTTC. Protein: CATSPGQTYEQYF.

This chain connects TRBV6-5 to TRBJ2-7; D remains unclear. Trimming left V 6 bases short and J 7 bases short, with 16 bases between. CDR1 is MNHEY, CDR2 SVGAGI, per germline. This CDR3 has 13 residues. As DNA, the CDR3 is TGTGCCAGCAGCCCAGACACGAATAGAGAGCAGTACTTC. It specifies CASSPDTNREQYF.

This rearrangement joins TRBV12-3 or TRBV12-4 to TRBJ2-3; D call uncertain. Trimming took 6 bases from V and 5 from J, leaving 12 bases between them. CDR3 length: 13 residues. The CDR3 DNA follows: TGTGCCAGCAGAAATCTAGAGATAGATACGCAGTATTTT. Protein product: CASRNLEIDTQYF.

V and J are TRBV5-8 and TRBJ1-2; TRBD1 aligns across 11 bases. V was pared by 6 bases and J by 8 bases, with 12 bases of the junction left unmatched. Germline CDR1 and CDR2: SGHTS and YDEGEE. The CDR3 spans 15 residues. CDR3 DNA sequence: TGTGCCAGCATCAGAGGGCGCGGGACAGGGGGAGGCTACACCTTC. Translation: CASIRGRGTGGGYTF.

V usage is TRBV6-1 and J usage is TRBJ1-6, with 9 bases matching TRBD1. After removal of 4 bases from V and 8 bases from J, the junction contained 12 bases not matched to a gene. The CDR3 contains 17 residues. Germline V gene sequence: CDR1 MNHNS, CDR2 SASEGT. Here the CDR3 DNA reads TGTGCCAGCAGTGCTACTCCCGGGACAGGGCAGGATTCACCCCTCCACTTT. Amino acid sequence: CASSATPGTGQDSPLHF.

In its sample, this clone was seen many times. The J gene is TRBJ2-2, the V gene TRBV10-2, with D perhaps TRBD1 (6 bases). The V end lost 2 bases, the J end lost 8 bases, and 12 bases lay between the germline ends. This CDR3 spans 14 amino acids. In germline, CDR1 is WSHSY, CDR2 SAAADI. CDR3 residues: CASSETGLIGELFF. The CDR3, as DNA: TGCGCCAGCAGTGAGACAGGGTTAATAGGGGAGCTGTTTTTT.

This clone was recorded once. V gene TRBV18 combines with J gene TRBJ1-1; D unclear. Looked up from germline, CDR1 is KGHSH and CDR2 is LQKENI. Between the trimmed V and J ends, which lost 6 bases and 0 bases, there was a span of 8 bases. The CDR3 covers 13 residues. The CDR3 DNA reads as TGTGCCAGCTCCCTAACCCTGAACACTGAAGCTTTCTTT. This codes for CASSLTLNTEAFF.

V and J are TRBV7-9 and TRBJ1-1; 10 bases line up with TRBD1. CDR3 size: 16 residues. CDR1 is SEHNR, CDR2 FQNEAQ, per germline (reference sequence). The V segment lost 5 bases and the J segment 5 bases; nucleotides outside the gene matches: 11. The CDR3 loop reads CASSPTTGGFSTEAFF. The CDR3 bases are TGTGCCAGCAGCCCTACGACAGGGGGCTTTTCTACTGAAGCTTTCTTT.

The chain joins TRBV4-1 to TRBJ2-1; D may be TRBD1 (6 bases). Germline CDR1 and CDR2: MGHRA and YSYEKL. V lost 4 bases and J 10 bases, leaving 17 bases between the germline ends. The CDR3 loop spans 14 amino acids. The CDR3 coding sequence is TGCGCCAGCAGCCTAAAACTTCCTCAGGGGGAGCAGTTCTTC. It encodes CASSLKLPQGEQFF.

V is TRBV3-1 (or the pseudogene TRBV3-2) and J is TRBJ2-5; a weak D match, TRBD2 (7 bases). Trimming stripped 1 base from V and 1 base from J, with 10 bases between. Per the germline V gene, CDR1 is LGHDT and CDR2 is YNNKEL (reference sequence). The CDR3 runs to 15 residues. The DNA for the CDR3 is TGTGCCAGCAGCCAAGTGGGGGGGCCCCAAGAGACCCAGTACTTC. It codes for CASSQVGGPQETQYF.

This clone was seen just once. The chain combines TRBV9 with TRBJ1-2; tentative D call: TRBD1 (6 bases). CDR1 is SGDLS and CDR2 is YYNGEE in the germline V gene. The V gene lost 5 bases and the J gene lost 4 bases, with 21 bases spanning the gap. This CDR3 is built from 16 residues. The CDR3 coding sequence is TGTGCCAGCAGTGAGCCTACAGGGATCGTCGTCTATGGCTACACCTTC. It translates to CASSEPTGIVVYGYTF.

The V and J genes are TRBV5-1 and TRBJ2-1; 9 nucleotides align to TRBD2. CDR1 and CDR2 from the germline V gene are SGHRS and YFSETQ. V shed 0 bases and J 1 base; nucleotides not matched to a gene: 2. This CDR3 spans 16 amino acids. The CDR3 loop reads CASSLGGGGSYNEQFF. The CDR3 DNA is TGCGCCAGCAGCTTGGGCGGGGGGGGATCCTACAATGAGCAGTTCTTC.

Concerning this clone itself: This sample includes further DNA sequences coding for the same CDR3. The V gene is TRBV28, the J gene TRBJ1-3; a weak D match, TRBD1 (6 bases). V was clipped by 2 bases and J by 0 bases, with 8 bases between them. This CDR3 region has 15 residues. Germline V CDR1 and CDR2: MDHEN, SYDVKM. The CDR3 DNA reads TGTGCCAGCAGTTTAGGACAGAGCTCTGGAAACACCATATATTTT. It translates to CASSLGQSSGNTIYF. The whole variable domain, remainder taken from reference TRBV28 and TRBJ1-3, is DVKVTQSSRYLVKRTGEKVFLECVQDMDHENMFWYRQDPGLGLRLIYFSYDVKMKEKGDIPEGYSVSREKKERFSLILESASTNQTSMYLCASSLGQSSGNTIYFGEGSWLTVV.

This clone has only a few counts. V is TRBV7-2 and J is TRBJ1-2, with D tentatively TRBD1 (6 bases). The CDR3 has 12 residues. Trimming removed 5 bases at V and 5 bases at J, with 9 bases between. Germline CDR1 reads SGHTA; CDR2 reads FQGNSA. CDR3 coding DNA: TGTGCCAGCAGCGCAACAGGGTATGGCTACACCTTC. Its protein is CASSATGYGYTF.

This chain connects TRBV5-1 to TRBJ1-2; D may be TRBD1 (5 bases). Between the trimmed V and J ends, which lost 0 bases and 4 bases, there was a span of 10 bases. The CDR3 extends over 14 amino acids. Germline CDR1 is SGHRS and CDR2 is YFSETQ. CDR3 residues: CASSLGQGPYGYTF. Here the CDR3 DNA reads TGCGCCAGCAGCTTGGGTCAGGGCCCCTATGGCTACACCTTC.

This chain connects TRBV7-3 to TRBJ2-3; D is unclear. This CDR3 has 14 amino acids. The V gene lost 5 bases and the J gene lost 6 bases, with 15 bases spanning the gap. The germline CDR1 and CDR2 sequences are SGHTA and FQGTGA. The CDR3 DNA follows: TGTGCCAGCAGCCCAGATAGGATAGCCGATACGCAGTATTTT. Its protein is CASSPDRIADTQYF. The complete variable domain, with remaining parts taken from reference TRBV7-3 and TRBJ2-3, reads GAGVSQTPSNKVTEKGKYVELRCDPISGHTALYWYRQSLGQGPEFLIYFQGTGAADDSGLPNDRFFAVRPEGSVSTLKIQRTERGDSAVYLCASSPDRIADTQYFGPGTRLTVL.

This chain uses TRBV2 with TRBJ1-4, with a possible D match to TRBD1 (6 bases). The ends were cut back, 10 bases at V and 3 bases at J, with 12 bases in the middle. This CDR3 contains 13 residues. CDR1 and CDR2 (germline): SNHLY, FYNNEI. CDR3 bases: TGTGCCACACAGGGTGGACCTAATGAAAAACTGTTTTTT. Its translation is CATQGGPNEKLFF.

The CDR3 coding sequence is TGTGCCAGCAGTGAAGCTGTACCGACTACCCAGTATTTT. It codes for CASSEAVPTTQYF. The chain is built from TRBV6-1 and TRBJ2-3; maybe TRBD2 (5 bases). The ends were cut back, 0 bases at V and 12 bases at J, with 13 bases in the middle. Germline lookup yields CDR1 MNHNS and CDR2 SASEGT. The CDR3 has 13 residues.

In its sample, this clone was seen once. This rearrangement joins TRBV6-5 to TRBJ1-2, with D possibly being TRBD1 (6 bases). V lost 0 bases and J lost 9, with 11 bases in between. This CDR3 contains 13 residues. Germline loops: CDR1 MNHEY, CDR2 SVGAGI. In nucleotides, the CDR3 is TGTGCCAGCAGTTACTCGAGGGGGGGAAGCTACACCTTC. This translates into CASSYSRGGSYTF.

The rearrangement joins TRBV3-1 (or the pseudogene TRBV3-2) to TRBJ1-4; the D gene is possibly TRBD1 (6 bases). CDR1 is LGHDT and CDR2 is YNNKEL in the germline V gene (reference sequence). Trimming removed 1 base from V and 3 bases from J, with 12 bases in between. The CDR3 has 16 residues. Here the CDR3 reads CASSQVRGIANEKLFF. The CDR3 coding sequence is TGTGCCAGCAGCCAAGTGAGGGGGATCGCTAATGAAAAACTGTTTTTT.